This T cell receptor beta chain was sequenced during a study of cytomegalovirus exposure and HLA in healthy donors. Study at large: A subsequent analysis stated that the 120 or so validation repertoires were run on the same platform as the 550 to 750 first-cohort repertoires.

The CDR3 has 15 amino acids. The V gene's germline CDR1 is ENHRY and CDR2 SYGVKD. Between the trimmed V and J ends, which lost 10 bases and 2 bases, there was a span of 21 bases. Profiling relied on immunoSEQ multiplex PCR, and the TCRdb table lists in-frame clones only, not all of them. The data show 180,000 or so clones, with roughly 86% seen just once and 6.5% to 7.5% held by the top ten. The chain links TRBV10-3 to TRBJ2-7; perhaps D is TRBD1 or TRBD2 (6 bases each). This sequence originates from a man between 25 and 39 years old in good health and CMV-seropositive. Sequencing was performed on PBMCs. CDR3 residues: CATVREGGIAYEQYF. CDR3 nucleotides: TGTGCCACCGTACGAGAAGGGGGGATCGCCTACGAGCAGTACTTC.